Below, one TCR beta chain is given with its context. The table came from immunoSEQ multiplex PCR; TCRdb's copy has only in-frame clones and leaves some out. The data show tens of thousands of clones, 80% to 95% seen once. These data come from a study of technical replicates of blood from a few donors. This CDR3 spans 14 amino acids. V lost 5 bases, J lost 2 bases, and 6 bases stayed unmatched. CDR1 is SGHRS and CDR2 is YFSETQ in the germline V gene. Sequenced: PBMCs. The TCR comes from a human donor in good health. Some clones in this sample may be carry-over from other donors' samples. This rearrangement joins TRBV5-1 to TRBJ1-2; 7 bases fit TRBD1. The CDR3 spells CASSSQGVNYGYTF. The CDR3 coding sequence is TGCGCCAGCAGTTCCCAGGGGGTAAACTATGGCTACACCTTC.